The 2 T cell receptor beta chains below were found in one sample sequenced in a study of monozygotic twins with inflammatory bowel disease. From the 5' RACE reads, TCRdb lists one entry per CDR3 protein and no DNA. The sample data list some 300,000 distinct CDR3 sequences. The specimen was blood. The receptors come from a human donor with ulcerative colitis or Crohn's disease, or a healthy co-twin of an affected twin (not recorded which).

The chain carries TRBV6-2 or TRBV6-3 and TRBJ2-7; no DNA is available, so the TRBD2 call from TCRdb remains unchecked. CDR3 length equals 12 residues. Looked up from germline, CDR1 is MNHEY and CDR2 is SVGEGT. This CDR3 reads CASTRGHSEQYF.

The chain couples TRBV20-1 to TRBJ1-3. Germline V gene lookup returns CDR1 DFQATT and CDR2 SNEGSKA (reference sequence). The CDR3 is made up of 15 amino acids. The CDR3 loop reads CSARDLRGSGNTIYF.